A single sample gave rise to the 10 T cell receptor beta chains below, sequenced in a study of regulatory T cells in long-lasting Graves disease. HTBI primers from iRepertoire and Arm-PCR of CDR3 regions yielded the TCR beta libraries. TCRdb redid the calling of the multiplex PCR reads with MiXCR, one entry per CDR3 protein. Of roughly 380,000 distinct CDR3 sequences in the sample, roughly 17% were seen once. The time point here: newly diagnosed GD, antithyroid drugs for less than 3 months. The TCR library was made from RNA that had been extracted from PBMCs in TRIzol. The data also belong to a second study, concerning T cells in Graves' hyperthyroidism and ophthalmopathy.

Sample: peripheral blood mononuclear cells (PBMCs), taken at new diagnosis, from a patient treated with antithyroid drugs. The receptor set was obtained from a man aged 35-49 years with Graves disease.

This clonotype was seen a handful of times. The gene calls are TRBV2 and TRBJ1-4, with 8 bases that match TRBD1. V was pared by 8 bases and J by 8 bases, with 7 bases of the junction left unmatched. The length of the CDR3 is 13 residues. Germline loops: CDR1 SNHLY, CDR2 FYNNEI. CDR3 protein: CASRTGYQEKLFF. The CDR3 DNA reads as TGTGCCAGCCGGACAGGGTATCAAGAAAAACTGTTTTTT.

Comment on this clonotype: A read error may be the cause here, since a much bigger clone is one base away. The chain has TRBV11-2 and TRBJ2-7; 8 bases map to TRBD1. CDR3 length equals 16 residues. CDR1 and CDR2 from the germline V gene are SGHAT and FQNNGV. CDR3 in amino acids: CASSSSWGQVSYERYF. For the CDR3, the DNA is TGTGCCAGCAGCTCATCTTGGGGACAGGTTTCCTACGAGCGGTACTTC. Full variable domain (outside the CDR3, taken from reference TRBV11-2 and TRBJ2-7): EAGVAQSPRYKIIEKRQSVAFWCNPISGHATLYWYQQILGQGPKLLIQFQNNGVVDDSQLPKDRFSAERLKGVDSTLKIQPAKLEDSAVYLCASSSSWGQVSYERYFGPGTRLTVT.

This clonotype was counted only a few times. The rearrangement joins TRBV5-1 to TRBJ1-2, with no clear D. Trimming shortened V by 4 bases and J by 8 bases, and 9 bases separated the two germline ends. There are 11 residues in the CDR3. CDR1 and CDR2 (germline): SGHRS, YFSETQ. The CDR3 loop is CASSVGRGYTF. The DNA of the CDR3 is TGCGCCAGCAGCGTCGGCCGGGGCTACACCTTC.

A few counts support this clonotype. The gene calls are TRBV27 and TRBJ2-7; 7 bases align to TRBD2. V gave up 6 bases and J gave up 5 bases; unmatched junction bases: 10. The CDR3 loop spans 14 amino acids. Germline V lookup: CDR1 MNHEY, CDR2 SMNVEV (reference sequence). CDR3 sequence: CASSPAGWVHEQYF. CDR3 nucleotides: TGTGCCAGCAGCCCAGCGGGGTGGGTGCACGAGCAGTACTTC.

This clonotype turned up a few times. The rearrangement uses TRBV3-1 and TRBJ2-5; TRBD2 aligns across 11 bases. The germline V gene has CDR1 LGHDT and CDR2 YNNKEL (reference sequence). The CDR3 sequence is 15 residues long. Trimming took 4 bases from V and 5 from J; bases not matched to a gene: 6. This chain's CDR3 is CASSPSWTSGETQYF. CDR3 nucleotides: TGTGCCAGCAGCCCCTCCTGGACTAGCGGGGAGACCCAGTACTTC.

On this clonotype itself: Relative to the germline gene, one junction end is altered; a read error may explain this. V is TRBV10-1 and J is TRBJ2-7, with a tentative D call TRBD1 (6 bases). The CDR3 spans 14 residues. CDR1 is WNHNN and CDR2 is SYGVQD in the germline V gene (reference sequence). The CDR3 is CASSPGTQVNERYF. The CDR3 DNA reads TGCGCCAGCAGCCCCGGGACACAGGTAAACGAGCGGTACTTC.

This clonotype was seen many times. The chain recombines TRBV11-3 with TRBJ2-3, with 9 bases aligning to TRBD2. Germline V CDR1 and CDR2: SGHNT, YENEEA. J was trimmed by 1 base and V by 5 bases; bases with no gene match: 10. The CDR3 totals 17 residues. CDR3 sequence reads: CASSARRTSDRTDTQYF. DNA for the CDR3: TGTGCCAGCAGCGCCCGTAGGACTAGCGACCGCACAGATACGCAGTATTTT.

Many counts were recorded for this clonotype. This chain links TRBV28 with TRBJ1-5; no reliable D call. Germline V gene lookup returns CDR1 MDHEN and CDR2 SYDVKM. The V end was cut by 7 bases, the J end by 2 bases, with 9 bases between. This CDR3 contains 13 residues. The CDR3 loop reads CASIIQGNQPQHF. The DNA of the CDR3 is TGTGCCAGCATTATTCAGGGCAATCAGCCCCAGCATTTT.

The rearrangement links TRBV6-5 to TRBJ2-1, with 8 bases aligning to TRBD1. The CDR3 contains 11 residues. Germline CDR1 reads MNHEY; CDR2 reads SVGAGI. The junction had 6 bases not matched to a gene; V was cut back by 4 bases and J by 16 bases. As DNA, the CDR3 is TGTGCCAGCAGTTCGGGACAGGCGTCCTTCTTC. Translated: CASSSGQASFF.

This clonotype was seen more than once but under ten times. The chain uses TRBV7-9 and TRBJ1-1; 8 bases are shared with TRBD1. The CDR3 loop spans 15 amino acids. Germline-derived CDR1 and CDR2 are SEHNR and FQNEAQ (reference sequence). V trimming: 2 bases; J trimming: 1 base; junction bases outside the gene matches: 3. CDR3 sequence reads: CASSLSTGGNTEAFF. The CDR3 DNA follows: TGTGCCAGCAGCTTATCTACAGGGGGGAACACTGAAGCTTTCTTT.